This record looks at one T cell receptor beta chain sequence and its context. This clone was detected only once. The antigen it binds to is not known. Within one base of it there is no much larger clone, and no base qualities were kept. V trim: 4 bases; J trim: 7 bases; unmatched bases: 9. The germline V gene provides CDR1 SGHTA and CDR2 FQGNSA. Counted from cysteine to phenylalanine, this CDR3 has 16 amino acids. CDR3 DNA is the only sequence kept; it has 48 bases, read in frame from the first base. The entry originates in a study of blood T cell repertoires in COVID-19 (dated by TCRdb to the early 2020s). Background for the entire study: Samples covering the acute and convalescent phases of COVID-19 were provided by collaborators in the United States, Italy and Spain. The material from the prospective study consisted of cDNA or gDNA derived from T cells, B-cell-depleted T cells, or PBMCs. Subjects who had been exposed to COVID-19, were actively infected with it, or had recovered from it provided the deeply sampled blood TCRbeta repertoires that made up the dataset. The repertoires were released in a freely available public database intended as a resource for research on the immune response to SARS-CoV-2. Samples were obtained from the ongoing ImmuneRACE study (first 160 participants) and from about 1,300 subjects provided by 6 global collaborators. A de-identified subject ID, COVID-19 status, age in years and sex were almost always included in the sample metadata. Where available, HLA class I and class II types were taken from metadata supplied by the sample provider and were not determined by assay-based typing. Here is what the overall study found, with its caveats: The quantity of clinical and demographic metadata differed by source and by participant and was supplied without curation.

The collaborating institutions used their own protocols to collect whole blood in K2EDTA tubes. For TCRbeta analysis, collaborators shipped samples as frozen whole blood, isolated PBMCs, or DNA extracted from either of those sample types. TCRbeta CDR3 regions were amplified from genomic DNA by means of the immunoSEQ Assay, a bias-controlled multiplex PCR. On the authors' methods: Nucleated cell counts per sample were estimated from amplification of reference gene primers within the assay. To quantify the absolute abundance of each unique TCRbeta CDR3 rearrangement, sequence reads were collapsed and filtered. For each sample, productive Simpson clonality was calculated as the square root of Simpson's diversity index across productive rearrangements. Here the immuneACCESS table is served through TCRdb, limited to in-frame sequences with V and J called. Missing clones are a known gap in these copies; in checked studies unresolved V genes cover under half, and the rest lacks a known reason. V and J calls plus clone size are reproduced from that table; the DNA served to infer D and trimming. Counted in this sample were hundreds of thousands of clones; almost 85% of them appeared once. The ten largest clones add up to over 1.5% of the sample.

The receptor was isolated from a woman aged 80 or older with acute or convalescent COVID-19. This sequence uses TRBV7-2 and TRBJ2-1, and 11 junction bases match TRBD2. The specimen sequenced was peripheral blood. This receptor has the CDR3 CASSYDSGGAHNEQFF. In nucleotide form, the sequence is TGTGCCAGCAGCTACGATAGCGGGGGGGCCCATAATGAGCAGTTCTTC.